The 12 T cell receptor beta chains below were found in one sample sequenced in a study of control samples from healthy donors and cancer patients. The method was immunoSEQ multiplex PCR; TCRdb's version includes in-frame clones alone and lacks a portion of them. The sample consists of tens of thousands of clones, around 87% of them appearing once. Sequencing was carried out using PBMCs. The receptors were gathered from a woman in her 40s with lung cancer.

This chain uses TRBV13 with TRBJ1-5, with D unclear. The CDR3 length is 17 residues. CDR1 and CDR2 from the germline V gene are PRHDT and FYEKMQ (reference sequence). V was cut by 3 bases and J by 1 base, with 16 bases left in between. CDR3 residues: CASSFRAQVGSNQPQHF. CDR3 coding DNA: TGTGCCAGCAGCTTCCGGGCGCAGGTTGGCAGCAATCAGCCCCAGCATTTT.

The V gene is TRBV30, the J gene TRBJ2-6; D is possibly TRBD1 or TRBD2 (6 bases each). Trimming cost V 5 bases and J 4 bases, with 18 bases left between them. The CDR3 extends over 16 amino acids. Germline V gene lookup returns CDR1 GTSNPN and CDR2 SVGIG (reference sequence). CDR3 amino acids: CAWDLGGAWGANVLTF. In DNA, the CDR3 is TGTGCCTGGGATCTCGGGGGCGCGTGGGGGGCCAACGTCCTGACTTTC.

J is TRBJ1-2 and V is TRBV29-1; no clear D. V lost 4 bases and J 5 bases, leaving 17 bases between the germline ends. Germline values: CDR1 SQVTM, CDR2 ANQGSEA. This CDR3 comprises 14 residues. CDR3 DNA: TGCAGCGTTGCCTCCCTGAGTCCGTCTTATGGCTACACCTTC. Its protein is CSVASLSPSYGYTF.

The J gene is TRBJ1-4, the V gene TRBV5-4; D not resolved. The CDR3 sequence is 14 residues long. V gave up 0 bases and J gave up 5 bases, with 8 bases separating them. Germline assignment: CDR1 SGHNT and CDR2 YYREEE (reference sequence). The CDR3 DNA sequence: TGTGCCAGCAGCTTGGCCAGACGGAATGAAAAACTGTTTTTT. This sequence encodes CASSLARRNEKLFF.

The chain combines TRBV6-5 with TRBJ1-2; 7 nucleotides align to TRBD1. After removal of 4 bases from V and 8 bases from J, the junction contained 10 bases not matched to a gene. Germline V gives CDR1 MNHEY, CDR2 SVGAGI. The CDR3 is 14 amino acids. The CDR3 DNA is TGTGCCAGCAGTTCATCCGGGACAGTTCACGGCTACACCTTC. It translates to CASSSSGTVHGYTF.

The chain recombines TRBV5-6 with TRBJ2-3; D unclear. V lost 2 bases, J lost 1 base, and 5 bases lay in between. Germline assignment: CDR1 SGHDT and CDR2 YYEEEE. The CDR3 covers 13 residues. CDR3 residues: CASSLSGTDTQYF. CDR3 coding DNA: TGTGCCAGCAGCTTATCCGGCACAGATACGCAGTATTTT.

The rearrangement joins TRBV30 to TRBJ1-1; D remains unclear. This CDR3 has 13 residues. Germline values: CDR1 GTSNPN, CDR2 SVGIG (reference sequence). Trimming took off 3 bases at V and 4 bases at J, with 12 bases between the two ends. CDR3 sequence reads: CAWSPTWGTEAFF. DNA of the CDR3: TGTGCCTGGAGCCCGACTTGGGGCACTGAAGCTTTCTTT. Full variable domain (remainder filled in from reference TRBV30 and TRBJ1-1): SQTIHQWPATLVQPVGSPLSLECTVEGTSNPNLYWYRQAAGRGLQLLFYSVGIGQISSEVPQNLSASRPQDRQFILSSKKLLLSDSGFYLCAWSPTWGTEAFFGQGTRLTVV.

This clone was counted a single time. CDR3 protein: CASSPGQGLVFEQYF. The CDR3 DNA reads TGTGCCAGCTCACCGGGACAGGGGCTCGTTTTCGAGCAGTACTTC. This rearrangement joins TRBV18 to TRBJ2-7, with TRBD1 identical over 10 bases. CDR1 is KGHSH and CDR2 is LQKENI in the germline V gene. The J segment lost 6 bases and the V segment lost 3 bases, leaving 8 bases of the junction unmatched. The CDR3 runs to 15 residues.

The rearrangement links TRBV12-3 or TRBV12-4 to TRBJ1-5, with a weak D call TRBD1 (6 bases). Trimming removed 3 bases from V and 7 bases from J, with 10 bases in between. The CDR3 is made up of 13 amino acids. Here the CDR3 DNA reads TGTGCCAGCAGTTTTGGGGGGGGCCAGCCCCAGCATTTT. This sequence encodes CASSFGGGQPQHF.

This chain connects TRBV5-1 to TRBJ1-2, with TRBD1 matching over 8 bases. V lost 0 bases and J lost 4; bases outside the gene matches: 8. The CDR3 contains 16 residues. The germline V gene encodes CDR1 SGHRS and CDR2 YFSETQ. This CDR3 reads CASSLALSDRAYGYTF. DNA of the CDR3: TGCGCCAGCAGCTTGGCCCTTTCGGACAGGGCCTATGGCTACACCTTC.

The gene calls are TRBV30 and TRBJ2-4; possible D gene TRBD2, 6 bases. The CDR3 is 16 residues long. V gave up 1 base and J gave up 5 bases, with 18 bases separating them. CDR1 and CDR2 (germline): GTSNPN, SVGIG (reference sequence). CDR3 DNA: TGTGCCTGGAGTGGTTCTAGCGCCCAGGACGAAAACATTCAGTACTTC. This encodes CAWSGSSAQDENIQYF. Based on the CDR3 plus reference TRBV30 and TRBJ2-4, the full variable domain is SQTIHQWPATLVQPVGSPLSLECTVEGTSNPNLYWYRQAAGRGLQLLFYSVGIGQISSEVPQNLSASRPQDRQFILSSKKLLLSDSGFYLCAWSGSSAQDENIQYFGAGTRLSVL.

This clone showed up just a few times. This rearrangement joins TRBV27 to TRBJ1-1; TRBD1 aligns across 7 bases. The CDR3 totals 13 residues. The germline V gene has CDR1 MNHEY and CDR2 SMNVEV (reference sequence). The junction had 1 base not matched to a gene; V was cut back by 3 bases and J by 3 bases. The DNA of the CDR3 is TGTGCCAGCAGTTTGACAGGGTACACTGAAGCTTTCTTT. The encoded protein is CASSLTGYTEAFF.